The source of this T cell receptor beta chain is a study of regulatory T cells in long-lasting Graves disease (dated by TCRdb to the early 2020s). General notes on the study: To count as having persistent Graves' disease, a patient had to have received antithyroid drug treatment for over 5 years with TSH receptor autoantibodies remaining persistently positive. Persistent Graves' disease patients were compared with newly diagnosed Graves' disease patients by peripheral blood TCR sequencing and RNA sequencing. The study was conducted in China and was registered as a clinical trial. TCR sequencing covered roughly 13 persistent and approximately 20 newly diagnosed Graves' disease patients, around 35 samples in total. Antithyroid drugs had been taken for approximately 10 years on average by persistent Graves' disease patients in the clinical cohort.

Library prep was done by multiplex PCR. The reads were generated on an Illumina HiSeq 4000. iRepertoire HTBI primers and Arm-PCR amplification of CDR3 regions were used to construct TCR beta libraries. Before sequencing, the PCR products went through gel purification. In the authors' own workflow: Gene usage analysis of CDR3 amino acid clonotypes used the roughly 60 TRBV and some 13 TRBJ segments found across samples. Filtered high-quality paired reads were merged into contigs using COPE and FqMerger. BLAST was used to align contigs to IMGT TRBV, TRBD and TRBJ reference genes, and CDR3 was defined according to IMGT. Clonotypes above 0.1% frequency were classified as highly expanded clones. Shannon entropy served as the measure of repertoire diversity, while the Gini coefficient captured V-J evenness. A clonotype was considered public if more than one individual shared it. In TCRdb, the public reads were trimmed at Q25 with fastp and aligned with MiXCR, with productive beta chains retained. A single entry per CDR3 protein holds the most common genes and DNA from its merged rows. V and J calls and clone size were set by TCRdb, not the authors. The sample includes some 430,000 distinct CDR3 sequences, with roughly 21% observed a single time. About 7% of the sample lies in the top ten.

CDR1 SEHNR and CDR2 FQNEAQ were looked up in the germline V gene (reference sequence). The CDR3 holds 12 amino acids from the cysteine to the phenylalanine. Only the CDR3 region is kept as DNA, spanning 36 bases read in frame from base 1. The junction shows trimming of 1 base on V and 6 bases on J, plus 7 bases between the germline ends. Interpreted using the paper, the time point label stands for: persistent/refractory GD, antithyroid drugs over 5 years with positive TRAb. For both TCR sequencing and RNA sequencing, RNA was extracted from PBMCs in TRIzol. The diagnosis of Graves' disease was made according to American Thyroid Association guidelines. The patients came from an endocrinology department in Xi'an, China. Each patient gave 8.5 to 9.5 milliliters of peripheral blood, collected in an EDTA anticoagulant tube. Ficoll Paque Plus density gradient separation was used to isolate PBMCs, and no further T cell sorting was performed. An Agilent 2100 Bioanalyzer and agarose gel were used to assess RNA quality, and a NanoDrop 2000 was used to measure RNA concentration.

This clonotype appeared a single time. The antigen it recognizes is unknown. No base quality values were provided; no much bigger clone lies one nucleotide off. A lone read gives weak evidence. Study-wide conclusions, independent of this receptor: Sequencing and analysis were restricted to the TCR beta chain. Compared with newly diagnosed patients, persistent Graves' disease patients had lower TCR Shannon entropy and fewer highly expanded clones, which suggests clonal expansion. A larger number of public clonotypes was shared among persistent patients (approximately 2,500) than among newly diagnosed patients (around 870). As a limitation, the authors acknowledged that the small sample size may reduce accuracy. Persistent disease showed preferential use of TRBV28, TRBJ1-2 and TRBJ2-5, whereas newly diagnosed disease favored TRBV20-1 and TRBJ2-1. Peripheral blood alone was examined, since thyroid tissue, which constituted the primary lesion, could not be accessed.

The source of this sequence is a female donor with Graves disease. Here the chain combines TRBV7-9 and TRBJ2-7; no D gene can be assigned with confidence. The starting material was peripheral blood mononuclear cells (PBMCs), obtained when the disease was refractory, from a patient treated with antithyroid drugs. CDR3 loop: CASSLGSGEQYF. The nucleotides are TGTGCCAGCAGCTTAGGGTCCGGCGAGCAGTACTTC.